The 26 T cell receptor beta chains below were found in one sample sequenced in a study of blood T cell repertoires in COVID-19. The table came from immunoSEQ multiplex PCR; TCRdb's copy has only in-frame clones and leaves some out. In the table there are 200,000 to 250,000 clones, 82% of which are singletons. Sample: PBMCs or T cells enriched from blood (not recorded which). The receptors here all came from a woman in her fifties or sixties who had recovered from COVID-19.

The chain employs TRBV5-1 and TRBJ1-5; 8 positions agree with TRBD1. Germline V CDR1 and CDR2: SGHRS, YFSETQ. This CDR3 is 16 amino acids long. J lost 6 bases, V lost 2 bases, and 10 bases had no gene match. Written as DNA, the CDR3 is TGCGCCAGCAGCTTTTCGGCAGGGGGCCCTGGTCAGCCCCAGCATTTT. Its protein product is CASSFSAGGPGQPQHF.

V is TRBV19 and J is TRBJ1-1; D gene unclear. V lost 3 bases to trimming and J lost 5 bases, with 13 bases between them. There are 14 residues in the CDR3. Germline CDR1 LNHDA, CDR2 SQIVND (reference sequence). This CDR3 is CASSMAGWKTEAFF. CDR3 bases: TGTGCCAGTAGTATGGCGGGTTGGAAAACTGAAGCTTTCTTT.

This clone occurred a few times. The chain recombines TRBV7-9 with TRBJ1-1; D is uncertain. From germline, CDR1 is SEHNR and CDR2 FQNEAQ (reference sequence). The CDR3 spans 15 residues. V lost 3 bases and J lost 1, with 12 bases in between. The CDR3 loop is CASSFIRRGNTEAFF. The CDR3 DNA is TGTGCCAGCAGCTTTATCCGGCGGGGGAACACTGAAGCTTTCTTT.

The chain links TRBV7-8 to TRBJ1-1; the D is unclear. CDR3 length: 13 residues. The V end was cut by 1 base, the J end by 6 bases, with 9 bases between. Germline loops: CDR1 SGHVS, CDR2 FQNEAQ. CDR3 amino acids: CASSLVDGAEAFF. CDR3 DNA: TGTGCCAGCAGCTTAGTAGACGGAGCTGAAGCTTTCTTT.

This clone turned up a few times. The genes are TRBV7-2 and TRBJ1-2; D ambiguous. The CDR3 spans 14 residues. CDR1 and CDR2 (germline): SGHTA, FQGNSA. Trimming took 7 bases from V and 0 from J, leaving 12 bases between them. CDR3 in amino acids: CASIAQLANYGYTF. In nucleotides, the CDR3 is TGTGCCAGCATAGCCCAGTTAGCTAACTATGGCTACACCTTC.

The chain couples TRBV6-5 to TRBJ2-1; 7 nucleotides line up with TRBD2. The ends lost 8 bases at V and 7 bases at J; junction bases unmatched: 11. The germline V gene has CDR1 MNHEY and CDR2 SVGAGI. The CDR3 runs 14 residues. CDR3 DNA: TGTGCCAGCCAGTCCAGAGCGGGGCCGAATGAGCAGTTCTTC. Translation gives CASQSRAGPNEQFF.

The CDR3 reads CASSPVQGGTGELFF. CDR3 DNA sequence: TGTGCCAGCAGCCCCGTTCAGGGAGGCACCGGGGAGCTGTTTTTT. The genes are TRBV6-2 or TRBV6-3 and TRBJ2-2, with D tentatively TRBD2 (6 bases). V lost 6 bases to trimming and J lost 4 bases, with 15 bases between them. This CDR3 is built from 15 residues. Germline V lookup: CDR1 MNHEY, CDR2 SVGEGT.

The chain recombines TRBV3-1 (or the pseudogene TRBV3-2) with TRBJ2-1; 12 nucleotides align to TRBD2. The CDR3 spans 17 residues. Germline CDR1 is LGHDT and CDR2 is YNNKEL (reference sequence). Germline trimming cut 2 bases from V and 7 bases from J; bases unmatched to any gene: 9. The CDR3 bases are TGTGCCAGCAGCCAATTAGGACTAGCGGGGTCGGAAAATGAGCAGTTCTTC. Amino acids: CASSQLGLAGSENEQFF.

The chain employs TRBV5-3 and TRBJ1-5, with D possibly TRBD1 on 5 matching bases. TRBV5-3 carries the ORF label, with uncertain function. Between the trimmed V and J ends, which lost 2 bases and 8 bases, there was a span of 14 bases. The CDR3 runs 14 residues. CDR3 coding DNA: TGTGCCAGAAGCTTTAAAAGGGGCGTGAAGCCCCAGCATTTT. Its protein is CARSFKRGVKPQHF.

This rearrangement joins TRBV19 to TRBJ1-2; a possible D gene is TRBD1 (5 bases). This CDR3 has 13 residues. V lost 6 bases and J 8 bases, leaving 16 bases between the germline ends. Germline V gene data show CDR1 as LNHDA and CDR2 as SQIVND (reference sequence). DNA for the CDR3: TGTGCCAGTAGCCCCGACAGAATGAGAGGCTACACCTTC. It specifies CASSPDRMRGYTF.

This rearrangement joins TRBV10-3 to TRBJ2-5, with 14 positions matching TRBD2. The CDR3 consists of 19 residues. Losses at the gene ends were 0 bases for V and 0 bases for J; bases not matched to a gene: 6. Germline V CDR1 and CDR2: ENHRY, SYGVKD. The DNA of the CDR3 is TGTGCCATCAGTGAGTCGAAGGGACTAGCGGGGGCTGACCAAGAGACCCAGTACTTC. Its protein is CAISESKGLAGADQETQYF.

The sample holds a few counts of this clone. The chain links TRBV6-4 to TRBJ1-6, with D tentatively TRBD1 (6 bases). Germline V gene data show CDR1 as MRHNA and CDR2 as SNTAGT. V was cut by 6 bases and J by 9 bases, with 18 bases left in between. The length of the CDR3 is 15 residues. The CDR3 loop reads CASRRDTTHSSPLHF. In DNA form, the CDR3 reads TGTGCCAGCAGACGGGACACCACCCACTCTTCACCCCTCCACTTT.

The count of this clone is one. The chain carries TRBV7-6 and TRBJ2-1, with 11 nucleotides matching TRBD1. The V and J ends lost 5 bases and 4 bases, in that order; junction bases with no gene match: 4. CDR3 size: 15 residues. CDR1 is SGHVS, CDR2 FNYEAQ, per germline. CDR3 amino acids: CASSQGQGVYNEQFF. Here the CDR3 DNA reads TGTGCCAGCAGCCAGGGACAGGGGGTTTACAATGAGCAGTTCTTC.

This clone appeared a few times. The J gene is TRBJ1-1, the V gene TRBV30; D possibly corresponds to TRBD1 (5 bases). CDR3 size: 13 residues. V was cut by 2 bases and J by 5 bases, with 12 bases left in between. CDR1 is GTSNPN, CDR2 SVGIG, per germline (reference sequence). Here the CDR3 reads CAWSPMGGTEAFF. CDR3 sequence (DNA): TGTGCCTGGAGTCCGATGGGGGGAACTGAAGCTTTCTTT. The variable domain in full, completed from reference TRBV30 and TRBJ1-1, reads SQTIHQWPATLVQPVGSPLSLECTVEGTSNPNLYWYRQAAGRGLQLLFYSVGIGQISSEVPQNLSASRPQDRQFILSSKKLLLSDSGFYLCAWSPMGGTEAFFGQGTRLTVV.

The J gene is TRBJ2-1, the V gene TRBV7-9; TRBD2 aligns across 13 bases. In germline, CDR1 is SEHNR, CDR2 FQNEAQ (reference sequence). J was trimmed by 9 bases and V by 5 bases; bases with no gene match: 7. The length of the CDR3 is 15 residues. Here the CDR3 reads CASSPGTSGNLEQFF. The CDR3 bases are TGTGCCAGCAGCCCCGGGACTAGCGGGAACCTTGAGCAGTTCTTC.

The chain combines TRBV5-6 with TRBJ2-1; D is perhaps TRBD1 (6 bases). The CDR3 has 15 residues. Germline values: CDR1 SGHDT, CDR2 YYEEEE. V dropped 2 bases and J dropped 7 bases, with 16 bases sitting between them. This CDR3 is CASSLGTGLLNEQFF. DNA for the CDR3: TGTGCCAGCAGCTTAGGAACAGGGCTTCTGAATGAGCAGTTCTTC. Supplemented by reference TRBV5-6 and TRBJ2-1, the full variable domain reads DAGVTQSPTHLIKTRGQQVTLRCSPKSGHDTVSWYQQALGQGPQFIFQYYEEEERQRGNFPDRFSGHQFPNYSSELNVNALLLGDSALYLCASSLGTGLLNEQFFGPGTRLTVL.

CDR3: CASSLGTSRRRAWEQYF. As DNA, the CDR3 is TGCGCCAGCAGCTTGGGGACCTCTAGGAGGAGGGCCTGGGAGCAGTACTTC. The chain employs TRBV5-1 and TRBJ2-7; the D gene is possibly TRBD2 (6 bases). The V end lost 0 bases, the J end lost 7 bases, and 23 bases lay between the germline ends. Germline loops: CDR1 SGHRS, CDR2 YFSETQ. This CDR3 is 17 amino acids long.

About this clone itself: The same CDR3 arises from other DNA sequences in this sample as well. The chain carries TRBV30 and TRBJ1-1, with 7 nucleotides matching TRBD1. V was clipped by 0 bases and J by 3 bases; unmatched bases: 4. Looked up from germline, CDR1 is GTSNPN and CDR2 is SVGIG (reference sequence). There are 14 residues in the CDR3. This chain's CDR3 is CAWSVRQGDTEAFF. The DNA of the CDR3 is TGTGCCTGGAGTGTACGACAGGGCGACACTGAAGCTTTCTTT.

This chain links TRBV10-3 with TRBJ2-3; D might be TRBD2 (5 bases). CDR3 size: 13 residues. Germline CDR1 is ENHRY and CDR2 is SYGVKD. With 4 bases removed from V and 4 bases from J, the gap between germline ends came to 9 bases. CDR3 loop: CAISGSEADTQYF. As DNA, the CDR3 is TGTGCCATCAGTGGGTCGGAGGCAGATACGCAGTATTTT.

The chain carries TRBV7-3 and TRBJ1-1, with a weak D call TRBD1 (5 bases). CDR1 and CDR2 from the germline V gene are SGHTA and FQGTGA. This CDR3 spans 14 amino acids. V gave up 3 bases and J gave up 0 bases, with 8 bases separating them. The CDR3, as DNA: TGTGCCAGCAGCTTGGAGGGGCTGAACACTGAAGCTTTCTTT. Encoded protein: CASSLEGLNTEAFF.

This rearrangement joins TRBV19 to TRBJ2-7; tentatively, D is TRBD2 (6 bases). The CDR3 length is 14 residues. Between the trimmed V and J ends, which lost 2 bases and 7 bases, there was a span of 15 bases. Germline CDR1 and CDR2: LNHDA and SQIVND (reference sequence). CDR3 DNA: TGTGCCAGTAGTATATCTCACTCAGGGAGGGAGCAGTACTTC. Its protein is CASSISHSGREQYF.

This chain connects TRBV6-5 to TRBJ2-7, with D possibly being TRBD2 (6 bases). The CDR3 length is 14 residues. The ends were cut back, 5 bases at V and 5 bases at J, with 16 bases in the middle. Germline V gives CDR1 MNHEY, CDR2 SVGAGI. The CDR3 sequence is CASSNSWRGNEQYF. CDR3 nucleotide sequence: TGTGCCAGCAGTAACAGTTGGCGGGGTAACGAGCAGTACTTC.

The genes are TRBV6-5 and TRBJ2-2; perhaps TRBD1 as D (5 bases). The CDR3 has 13 residues. Germline values: CDR1 MNHEY, CDR2 SVGAGI. V lost 6 bases and J lost 6, with 11 bases in between. The CDR3 DNA is TGTGCCAGCAGCCTCGTCAGGGCCGGGGAGCTGTTTTTT. It specifies CASSLVRAGELFF.

This sequence joins TRBV7-9 and TRBJ2-5; D uncertain. The CDR3 runs to 11 residues. V lost 6 bases and J 5 bases, leaving 7 bases between the germline ends. Per germline, CDR1 SEHNR and CDR2 FQNEAQ (reference sequence). CDR3 sequence: CASRVGETQYF. Here the CDR3 DNA reads TGTGCCAGCAGGGTGGGCGAGACCCAGTACTTC. Supplemented by reference TRBV7-9 and TRBJ2-5, the full variable domain reads DTGVSQNPRHKITKRGQNVTFRCDPISEHNRLYWYRQTLGQGPEFLTYFQNEAQLEKSRLLSDRFSAERPKGSFSTLEIQRTEQGDSAMYLCASRVGETQYFGPGTRLLVL.

The genes are TRBV4-2 and TRBJ2-2; no clear D. Germline CDR1 is LGHNA and CDR2 is YNFKEQ. Trimming took off 1 base at V and 8 bases at J, with 5 bases between the two ends. CDR3 size: 12 residues. This CDR3 is CASSQGSGELFF. The CDR3 nucleotides read TGTGCCAGCAGCCAAGGTTCTGGGGAGCTGTTTTTT.

J is TRBJ2-1 and V is TRBV5-6; D not resolved. CDR1 is SGHDT, CDR2 YYEEEE, per germline. V shed 0 bases and J shed 8 bases, with 6 bases lying between them. The CDR3 extends over 12 amino acids. The DNA of the CDR3 is TGTGCCAGCAGCTTGGCCGTCGATGAGCAGTTCTTC. Its translation is CASSLAVDEQFF. The whole variable domain, filled in from reference TRBV5-6 and TRBJ2-1, reads DAGVTQSPTHLIKTRGQQVTLRCSPKSGHDTVSWYQQALGQGPQFIFQYYEEEERQRGNFPDRFSGHQFPNYSSELNVNALLLGDSALYLCASSLAVDEQFFGPGTRLTVL.